Sequencing of this T cell receptor (beta chain) was carried out in a study of regulatory T cells in long-lasting Graves disease. This clonotype was counted at least ten times. The germline V and J ends were trimmed by 8 bases and 0 bases, with 11 bases remaining between them. This CDR3 region has 13 residues. Germline CDR1 MNHNS, CDR2 SASEGT. Noted time point: newly diagnosed GD, antithyroid drugs for less than 3 months. PBMC-extracted RNA yielded the TCR library. TCR beta libraries were built with iRepertoire HTBI primers and Arm-PCR of CDR3 regions. TCRdb independently ran MiXCR on the multiplex PCR reads; one entry per CDR3 protein. The sample includes 400,000 to 650,000 distinct CDR3 sequences, roughly 15% of them seen just once. The same specimen was also included in a second study, on T cells in Graves' hyperthyroidism and ophthalmopathy. That work states: Clinical symptoms, serum thyroxine and TRAb, thyroid ultrasound and orbital computed tomography were used for the diagnoses. With a median lead of approximately six months before onset, the model predicted ophthalmopathy.

Here the sequenced sample was peripheral blood mononuclear cells (PBMCs), taken at new diagnosis, from a patient treated with antithyroid drugs. The TCR sequence derives from a woman aged 40 to 65 with Graves disease. The chain employs TRBV6-1 and TRBJ2-7; D ambiguous. The CDR3 DNA reads TGTGCCAGCGCTGGCTATAGCTCCTACGAGCAGTACTTC. It is translated as CASAGYSSYEQYF.